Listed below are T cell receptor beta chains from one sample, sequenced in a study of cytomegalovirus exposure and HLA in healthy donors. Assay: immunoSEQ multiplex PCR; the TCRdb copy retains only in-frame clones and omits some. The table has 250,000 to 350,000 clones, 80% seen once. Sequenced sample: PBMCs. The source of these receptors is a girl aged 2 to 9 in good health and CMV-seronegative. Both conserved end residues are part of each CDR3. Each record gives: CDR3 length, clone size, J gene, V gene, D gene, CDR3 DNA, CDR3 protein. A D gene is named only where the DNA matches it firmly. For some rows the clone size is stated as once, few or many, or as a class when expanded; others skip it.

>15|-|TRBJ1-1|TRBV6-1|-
TGTGCCAGCAGTGAAATACAGGCAATGAACACTGAAGCTTTCTTT
CASSEIQAMNTEAFF
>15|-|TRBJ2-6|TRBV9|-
TGTGCCAGCAGCGTGAGCTCCTCTGGGGCCAACGTCCTGACTTTC
CASSVSSSGANVLTF
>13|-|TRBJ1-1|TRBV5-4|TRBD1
TGTGCCAGCAGCGTCAGGGGGAACCCTGAAGCTTTCTTT
CASSVRGNPEAFF
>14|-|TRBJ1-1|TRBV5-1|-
TGCGCCAGCAGCTTGAGAGGGAGGGGAACTGAAGCTTTCTTT
CASSLRGRGTEAFF
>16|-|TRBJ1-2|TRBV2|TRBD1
TGTGCCAGCAGTGGAGCCGGGACAGGGTCTAACTATGGCTACACCTTC
CASSGAGTGSNYGYTF
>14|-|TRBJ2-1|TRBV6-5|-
TGTGCCAGCAGTTACACGCAGGGTGGTAATGAGCAGTTCTTC
CASSYTQGGNEQFF
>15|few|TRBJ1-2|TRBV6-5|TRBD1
TGTGCCAGCAGTTACACACCGGGACAGAAGAATGGCTACACCTTC
CASSYTPGQKNGYTF
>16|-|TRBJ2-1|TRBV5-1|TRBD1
TGCGCCAGCAGAATAGGTCAGGGGGCGAGCTACAATGAGCAGTTCTTC
CASRIGQGASYNEQFF
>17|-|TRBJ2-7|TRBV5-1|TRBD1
TGCGCCAGCAGCTTGGATCTCGGGACAGGGTACTCCTACGAGCAGTACTTC
CASSLDLGTGYSYEQYF
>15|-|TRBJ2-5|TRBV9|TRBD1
TGTGCCAGCAGCGTCCGGACAGGGCAGCAAGAGACCCAGTACTTC
CASSVRTGQQETQYF
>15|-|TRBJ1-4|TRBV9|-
TGTGCCAGCAGCTCCGGAGGGCGGTATAATGAAAAACTGTTTTTT
CASSSGGRYNEKLFF
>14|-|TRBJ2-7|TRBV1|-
TGCACCAGCAGCCAAGGACTAGCGGAATACGAGCAGTACTTC
CTSSQGLAEYEQYF
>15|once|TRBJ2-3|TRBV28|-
TGTGCCAGCAGTTTACTCCTAACTAGCACAGATACGCAGTATTTT
CASSLLLTSTDTQYF
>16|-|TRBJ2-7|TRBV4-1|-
TGCGCCAGCAGCCAAGATGAGGGAGCGGGCTCCTACGAGCAGTACTTC
CASSQDEGAGSYEQYF
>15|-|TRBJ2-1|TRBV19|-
TGTGCCAGTAGTAGGCTGGGAGGCTCCTACAATGAGCAGTTCTTC
CASSRLGGSYNEQFF
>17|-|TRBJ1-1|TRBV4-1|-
TGCGCCAGCAGCCAAGCTGCCAGTGCGGCAGCGAACACTGAAGCTTTCTTT
CASSQAASAAANTEAFF
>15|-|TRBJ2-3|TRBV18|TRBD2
TGTGCCAGCTCACCCCTAGCGGGAGCCACAGATACGCAGTATTTT
CASSPLAGATDTQYF
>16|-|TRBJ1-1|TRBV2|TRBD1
TGTGCCAGCAGTCGGACAGGAGCTATAATGAACACTGAAGCTTTCTTT
CASSRTGAIMNTEAFF
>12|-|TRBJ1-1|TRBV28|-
TGTGCCTCCCTGAGAGGGTACACTGAAGCTTTCTTT
CASLRGYTEAFF
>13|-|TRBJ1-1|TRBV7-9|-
TGTGCCAGCAGCCCAGGCGGGGGATCTGAAGCTTTCTTT
CASSPGGGSEAFF